Below are 31 T cell receptor beta chains sequenced from a single sample in a study of shared clonotypes between healthy human individuals. Assay: immunoSEQ multiplex PCR; the TCRdb copy retains only in-frame clones and omits some. The sample records hundreds of thousands of clones, around 87% being singletons. The sequencing input was memory CD8+ T cells sorted from blood. Subset in this sample: CD45RO+ cells pooled with CCR7-negative TemRA cells. Receptor source: a man between 18 and 29 years old in good health.

The chain links TRBV11-2 to TRBJ1-1; 7 nucleotides align to TRBD1. Germline CDR1 and CDR2: SGHAT and FQNNGV. The V and J ends lost 5 bases and 0 bases, in that order; junction bases with no gene match: 9. This CDR3 comprises 16 residues. CDR3 coding DNA: TGTGCCAGCAGCGGTGAGACAGGGTTCCTGAACACTGAAGCTTTCTTT. It yields the protein CASSGETGFLNTEAFF. Supplemented by reference TRBV11-2 and TRBJ1-1, the full variable domain reads EAGVAQSPRYKIIEKRQSVAFWCNPISGHATLYWYQQILGQGPKLLIQFQNNGVVDDSQLPKDRFSAERLKGVDSTLKIQPAKLEDSAVYLCASSGETGFLNTEAFFGQGTRLTVV.

The count of this clone is one. The CDR3 DNA sequence: TGCGCCAGCAGCCAAGATAGGCAAATCGAGACCCAGTACTTC. This encodes CASSQDRQIETQYF. The rearrangement joins TRBV4-3 to TRBJ2-5; D uncertain. The CDR3 is made up of 14 amino acids. The germline gives CDR1 LGHNA, CDR2 YSLEER. V was pared by 0 bases and J by 5 bases, with 10 bases between.

The count of this clone is one. CDR3 sequence (DNA): TGCAGCGTTGAAAGGGTGGGGTTTCTTCCGAACACTGAAGCTTTCTTT. It translates to CSVERVGFLPNTEAFF. The chain links TRBV29-1 to TRBJ1-1; no clear D gene. Germline V gene sequence: CDR1 SQVTM, CDR2 ANQGSEA. This CDR3 is 16 amino acids long. The V end lost 2 bases, the J end lost 1 base, and 17 bases lay between the germline ends.

This chain joins TRBV14 and TRBJ2-1; 12 bases line up with TRBD2. V was pared by 1 base and J by 10 bases, with 11 bases of the junction left unmatched. This CDR3 comprises 17 residues. CDR1 is SGHDN, CDR2 FVKESK, per germline. The CDR3 region is CASSQVSGTSGLGEQFF. For the CDR3, the DNA is TGTGCCAGCAGCCAAGTGTCTGGGACTAGCGGGTTAGGGGAGCAGTTCTTC.

The genes are TRBV5-1 and TRBJ2-7, with 8 bases lining up with TRBD1. This CDR3 has 13 amino acids. CDR1 SGHRS and CDR2 YFSETQ come from the germline V gene. Trimming cost V 3 bases and J 3 bases; bases outside gene matches: 2. The CDR3 sequence is CASSSTGVYEQYF. The CDR3 coding sequence is TGCGCCAGCAGCTCGACAGGGGTCTACGAGCAGTACTTC. Full variable domain (missing parts from reference TRBV5-1 and TRBJ2-7): KAGVTQTPRYLIKTRGQQVTLSCSPISGHRSVSWYQQTPGQGLQFLFEYFSETQRNKGNFPGRFSGRQFSNSRSEMNVSTLELGDSALYLCASSSTGVYEQYFGPGTRLTVT.

The J gene is TRBJ1-3, the V gene TRBV7-2; perhaps TRBD1 as D (6 bases). The CDR3 runs 15 residues. Deletions cut 2 bases from V and 3 bases from J, with 11 bases between. Germline V gene sequence: CDR1 SGHTA, CDR2 FQGNSA. This CDR3 reads CASSLTGTHGNTIYF. For the CDR3, the DNA is TGTGCCAGCAGCTTAACCGGGACACATGGAAACACCATATATTTT.

The V and J genes are TRBV9 and TRBJ1-1, with D unclear. Per germline, CDR1 SGDLS and CDR2 YYNGEE. The CDR3 sequence is 14 residues long. V was shortened by 0 bases and J by 1 base, with 7 bases between the two germline ends. CDR3 in DNA: TGTGCCAGCAGCGTAGGCGGGGAGAACACTGAAGCTTTCTTT. It is translated as CASSVGGENTEAFF.

DNA of the CDR3: TGCGCCAGCAGCGGGATAGGGACAGGGACCTACGAGCAGTACTTC. This translates into CASSGIGTGTYEQYF. The V call is TRBV5-1, the J call TRBJ2-7; TRBD1 matches 9 bases. The V gene end was trimmed by 4 bases and the J gene end by 2 bases; junction bases not matched to a gene: 7. Germline V lookup: CDR1 SGHRS, CDR2 YFSETQ. The CDR3 contains 15 residues.

The V and J genes are TRBV27 and TRBJ2-1; TRBD1 is a possible D gene (5 bases). CDR1 is MNHEY, CDR2 SMNVEV, per germline (reference sequence). Between the trimmed V and J ends, which lost 3 bases and 4 bases, there was a span of 10 bases. This CDR3 spans 14 amino acids. CDR3 coding DNA: TGTGCCAGCAGTTTGAGGTCAGGGTACAATGAGCAGTTCTTC. Its protein product is CASSLRSGYNEQFF.

This chain connects TRBV2 to TRBJ2-7; D is undetermined. The CDR3 extends over 12 amino acids. V lost 3 bases and J lost 4, with 7 bases in between. The germline V gene has CDR1 SNHLY and CDR2 FYNNEI. In DNA, the CDR3 is TGTGCCAGCAGTGATTCGGTGTACGAGCAGTACTTC. It specifies CASSDSVYEQYF.

The rearrangement joins TRBV28 to TRBJ2-1; 7 bases map to TRBD2. The V and J ends lost 8 bases and 0 bases, in that order; junction bases with no gene match: 4. CDR3 length equals 14 residues. Germline loops: CDR1 MDHEN, CDR2 SYDVKM. This CDR3 is CASGGRGSYNEQFF. Here the CDR3 DNA reads TGTGCCAGCGGGGGGAGGGGCTCCTACAATGAGCAGTTCTTC.

The chain couples TRBV28 to TRBJ2-7; 7 nucleotides match TRBD1. CDR1 is MDHEN and CDR2 is SYDVKM in the germline V gene. The J segment lost 5 bases and the V segment lost 3 bases, leaving 4 bases of the junction unmatched. This CDR3 has 13 amino acids. The CDR3 DNA is TGTGCCAGCAGTTTCGGGACAGTGGACGAGCAGTACTTC. Residues: CASSFGTVDEQYF.

The chain couples TRBV10-3 to TRBJ2-5; D possibly corresponds to TRBD2 (6 bases). The CDR3 is 16 amino acids. CDR1 is ENHRY and CDR2 is SYGVKD in the germline V gene. V shed 2 bases and J shed 2 bases, with 15 bases lying between them. The CDR3 loop is CAISEPNSGRQETQYF. CDR3 bases: TGTGCCATCAGTGAGCCGAACTCAGGGAGGCAAGAGACCCAGTACTTC.

The CDR3 spells CASSVNTGELFF. CDR3 bases: TGTGCCAGCAGCGTTAACACCGGGGAGCTGTTTTTT. This chain joins TRBV11-2 and TRBJ2-2; D uncertain. V was clipped by 5 bases and J by 2 bases, with 3 bases between them. This CDR3 is 12 amino acids long. The germline gives CDR1 SGHAT, CDR2 FQNNGV.

The genes are TRBV7-9 and TRBJ1-1, with unresolved D. CDR3 length equals 16 residues. Germline V gives CDR1 SEHNR, CDR2 FQNEAQ (reference sequence). With 1 base removed from V and 1 base from J, the gap between germline ends came to 13 bases. CDR3 coding DNA: TGTGCCAGCAGCTTAGGAGGCGGTGGTAAGAACACTGAAGCTTTCTTT. This sequence encodes CASSLGGGGKNTEAFF.

V gene TRBV6-1 combines with J gene TRBJ2-7; no reliable D call. This CDR3 has 13 amino acids. The germline V gene has CDR1 MNHNS and CDR2 SASEGT. Trimming left V 1 base short and J 2 bases short, with 6 bases between. The CDR3 sequence is CASSEEPTYEQYF. The CDR3 coding sequence is TGTGCCAGCAGTGAAGAACCCACCTACGAGCAGTACTTC.

The J gene is TRBJ2-2, the V gene TRBV6-5, with D perhaps matching TRBD1 (5 bases). Trimming shortened V by 4 bases and J by 1 base, and 10 bases separated the two germline ends. Germline assignment: CDR1 MNHEY and CDR2 SVGAGI. The CDR3 runs 15 residues. The CDR3 DNA follows: TGTGCCAGCAGTTCAACAGGAATGAACACCGGGGAGCTGTTTTTT. Translation: CASSSTGMNTGELFF.

J is TRBJ2-5 and V is TRBV27, with unresolved D. Between the trimmed V and J ends, which lost 1 base and 5 bases, there was a span of 11 bases. There are 14 residues in the CDR3. The germline CDR1 and CDR2 sequences are MNHEY and SMNVEV (reference sequence). In DNA form, the CDR3 reads TGTGCCAGCAGTTTATGGGGTCTAGGGGAGACCCAGTACTTC. Its protein product is CASSLWGLGETQYF.

The chain combines TRBV5-1 with TRBJ2-3; D gene ambiguous. With 5 bases removed from V and 7 bases from J, the gap between germline ends came to 20 bases. CDR3 length equals 15 residues. The germline V gene has CDR1 SGHRS and CDR2 YFSETQ. As DNA, the CDR3 is TGCGCCAGCAGTCAGACCCGTTACCCCGGAAATACGCAGTATTTT. Its protein product is CASSQTRYPGNTQYF. Drawing the rest from reference TRBV5-1 and TRBJ2-3, the complete variable domain is KAGVTQTPRYLIKTRGQQVTLSCSPISGHRSVSWYQQTPGQGLQFLFEYFSETQRNKGNFPGRFSGRQFSNSRSEMNVSTLELGDSALYLCASSQTRYPGNTQYFGPGTRLTVL.

The chain recombines TRBV6-5 with TRBJ1-5; D gene uncertain. V was trimmed by 6 bases and J by 3 bases, leaving 9 bases between them. The CDR3 spans 13 residues. The germline V gene encodes CDR1 MNHEY and CDR2 SVGAGI. This CDR3 is CASRSGNNQPQHF. As DNA, the CDR3 is TGTGCCAGCAGAAGCGGTAACAATCAGCCCCAGCATTTT.

This clone was counted once. The chain is built from TRBV5-1 and TRBJ1-4, with a possible D match to TRBD1 (5 bases). Trimming took 0 bases from V and 14 from J, leaving 23 bases between them. CDR1 and CDR2 (germline): SGHRS, YFSETQ. The CDR3 has 16 amino acids. CDR3 nucleotide sequence: TGCGCCAGCAGCTTGGAATTCGGGGCGCTTGGGATTAAGCTGTTTTTT. It translates to CASSLEFGALGIKLFF.

The chain recombines TRBV4-1 with TRBJ2-7; TRBD2 matches 11 bases. Germline CDR1 reads MGHRA; CDR2 reads YSYEKL. The trim removed 5 bases at V and 4 bases at J, leaving 1 base unmatched. This CDR3 spans 13 amino acids. DNA of the CDR3: TGCGCCAGCAGCGGGACTAGCGGATACGAGCAGTACTTC. This codes for CASSGTSGYEQYF.

The J gene is TRBJ2-7, the V gene TRBV28, with D perhaps assigned TRBD1 or TRBD2 (5 bases each). Germline CDR1 and CDR2: MDHEN and SYDVKM. V was pared by 6 bases and J by 0 bases, with 15 bases between. The CDR3 extends over 15 amino acids. DNA of the CDR3: TGTGCCAGCAGCTTACGGGGCCTTAGCTCCTACGAGCAGTACTTC. This translates into CASSLRGLSSYEQYF.

The V and J genes are TRBV4-3 and TRBJ2-7; TRBD2 matches 9 bases. The trim removed 4 bases at V and 1 base at J, leaving 2 bases unmatched. Per germline, CDR1 LGHNA and CDR2 YSLEER. This CDR3 spans 14 amino acids. Here the CDR3 reads CASSLTSGSYEQYF. CDR3 DNA: TGCGCCAGCAGCCTGACTAGCGGTTCCTACGAGCAGTACTTC.

The chain recombines TRBV6-5 with TRBJ1-4; TRBD1 matches at 7 bases. Germline CDR1 and CDR2: MNHEY and SVGAGI. The CDR3 is 13 amino acids. With V trimmed by 5 bases and J by 8 bases, 5 bases remained unmatched. The CDR3 DNA is TGTGCCAGCAGTCCAGGGGGGGGAGAAAAACTGTTTTTT. Translated: CASSPGGGEKLFF.

This clone occurred a few times. The chain employs TRBV13 and TRBJ1-6; D is uncertain. This CDR3 is 16 amino acids long. Germline V gives CDR1 PRHDT, CDR2 FYEKMQ (reference sequence). V was cut by 5 bases and J by 8 bases, with 19 bases left in between. CDR3 amino acids: CASSLIGADGHSPLHF. The CDR3, as DNA: TGTGCCAGCAGCCTCATCGGAGCAGATGGGCATTCACCCCTCCACTTT.

This clone was seen once. V is TRBV7-6 and J is TRBJ2-1; D may be TRBD2 (7 bases). The CDR3 runs 19 residues. Germline assignment: CDR1 SGHVS and CDR2 FNYEAQ. Deletions cut 5 bases from V and 0 bases from J, with 23 bases between. The CDR3 here is CASSPSVGGVSSSYNEQFF. In DNA, the CDR3 is TGTGCCAGCAGCCCCTCAGTAGGGGGGGTCTCGTCCTCCTACAATGAGCAGTTCTTC.

This clone was observed once. The chain recombines TRBV5-1 with TRBJ2-7; perhaps TRBD1 as D (5 bases). V dropped 1 base and J dropped 5 bases, with 16 bases sitting between them. The length of the CDR3 is 15 residues. The V gene's germline CDR1 is SGHRS and CDR2 YFSETQ. The CDR3 is CASSLFYGASDEQYF. Written as DNA, the CDR3 is TGCGCCAGCAGCTTGTTTTATGGGGCATCCGACGAGCAGTACTTC.

This sequence joins TRBV5-1 and TRBJ1-6; D gene uncertain. V dropped 2 bases and J dropped 7 bases, with 25 bases sitting between them. The CDR3 is 19 amino acids. The germline V gene has CDR1 SGHRS and CDR2 YFSETQ. The CDR3 is CASSFVFRTVQLSNSPLHF. The CDR3 DNA reads TGCGCCAGCAGCTTCGTTTTTAGGACGGTGCAGCTATCCAATTCACCCCTCCACTTT.

Regarding this clone: The identical CDR3 is also encoded by other nucleotide sequences in the sample. The chain joins TRBV25-1 to TRBJ2-7, with unresolved D. CDR1 and CDR2 (germline): MGHDK, SYGVNS. Trimming shortened V by 6 bases and J by 2 bases, and 8 bases separated the two germline ends. There are 12 residues in the CDR3. CDR3 region: CASRAGAYEQYF. CDR3 in DNA: TGTGCCAGCAGGGCTGGTGCCTACGAGCAGTACTTC.

The genes are TRBV4-3 and TRBJ2-5; D ambiguous. Trimming took off 0 bases at V and 0 bases at J, with 8 bases between the two ends. Germline V lookup: CDR1 LGHNA, CDR2 YSLEER. CDR3 length equals 15 residues. CDR3 residues: CASSQEMEYQETQYF. In DNA, the CDR3 is TGCGCCAGCAGCCAAGAGATGGAGTACCAAGAGACCCAGTACTTC.